These 21 T cell receptor beta chains were all obtained from the same sample, sequenced in a study of CD8 T cells in ankylosing spondylitis. From the 5' RACE reads, TCRdb called clonotypes with MiXCR, one entry per CDR3 protein. The table lists fewer than 400,000 distinct CDR3 sequences, roughly 15% of them singletons. Sequencing was performed on blood, either unsorted or a sorted T cell fraction (not recorded which). The receptors derive from a male donor with ankylosing spondylitis or in good health (not recorded which).

Ten or more counts support this clonotype. The chain combines TRBV29-1 with TRBJ2-1, with 9 positions matching TRBD2. The CDR3 totals 13 residues. Germline V gives CDR1 SQVTM, CDR2 ANQGSEA. V lost 7 bases and J lost 5; bases outside the gene matches: 6. The CDR3 DNA is TGCAGCGGCGCCGGGACTAGCCACAATGAGCAGTTCTTC. Protein: CSGAGTSHNEQFF.

This clonotype was counted only a few times. V and J are TRBV20-1 and TRBJ1-5; D remains ambiguous. The CDR3 totals 14 residues. V lost 0 bases to trimming and J lost 3 bases, with 9 bases between them. The germline CDR1 and CDR2 sequences are DFQATT and SNEGSKA (reference sequence). CDR3 protein: CSARDSGINQPQHF. CDR3 sequence (DNA): TGCAGTGCTAGAGATTCAGGAATCAATCAGCCCCAGCATTTT.

This clonotype was picked up many times. The V gene is TRBV21-1, the J gene TRBJ2-2; no check of the table's D call, TRBD1, against the DNA was made. TRBV21-1 is described as a pseudogene. The CDR3 has 17 residues. The CDR3 protein is CASSKRGQRVYTGELFF. The CDR3 DNA sequence: TGTGCCAGCAGCAAACGGGGGCAACGGGTTTACACCGGGGAGCTGTTTTTT.

The chain employs TRBV12-5 and TRBJ1-4; no definite D call. Germline lookup yields CDR1 LGHNT and CDR2 FRNRAP. Between the trimmed V and J ends, which lost 1 base and 7 bases, there was a span of 13 bases. The length of the CDR3 is 15 residues. CDR3 amino acids: CASGLATSGGEKLFF. The CDR3 DNA reads TGTGCTAGTGGTTTGGCAACCAGCGGAGGTGAAAAACTGTTTTTT.

This clonotype has more than one count but fewer than ten. V gene TRBV5-1 combines with J gene TRBJ1-1; 9 bases fit TRBD1. Germline V gene lookup returns CDR1 SGHRS and CDR2 YFSETQ. The CDR3 runs to 15 residues. V shed 4 bases, J shed 0 bases, and the junction held 4 bases outside the gene matches. CDR3 nucleotides: TGCGCCAGCAGCATAGGACAGGGGATGAACACTGAAGCTTTCTTT. Translated, it gives CASSIGQGMNTEAFF.

This clonotype was recorded a few times. The chain couples TRBV3-1 to TRBJ2-7, with 9 bases identical to TRBD1. The CDR3 contains 15 residues. CDR1 LGHDT and CDR2 YNNKEL come from the germline V gene (reference sequence). V dropped 2 bases and J dropped 4; count of bases not matched to a gene: 6. This CDR3 reads CASSQNPGQGYEQYF. The CDR3 nucleotides read TGTGCCAGCAGCCAAAACCCGGGACAGGGATACGAGCAGTACTTC.

The chain couples TRBV10-3 to TRBJ1-1; possibly TRBD1 for D (5 bases). CDR3 length equals 14 residues. The germline gives CDR1 ENHRY, CDR2 SYGVKD. Trimming pared 4 bases from V and 1 base from J, leaving 10 bases between. CDR3: CAISVDTGNTEAFF. The CDR3 coding sequence is TGTGCCATCAGTGTTGACACAGGGAACACTGAAGCTTTCTTT.

The chain uses TRBV4-2 and TRBJ1-2, with 8 bases identical to TRBD1. The CDR3 has 16 amino acids. The germline V gene has CDR1 LGHNA and CDR2 YNFKEQ. V trimming: 3 bases; J trimming: 4 bases; junction bases outside the gene matches: 10. The CDR3 protein is CASSQTQGALGYGYTF. The CDR3 DNA reads TGTGCCAGCAGCCAGACTCAGGGGGCCCTGGGCTATGGCTACACCTTC.

The chain links TRBV25-1 to TRBJ2-7; D gene ambiguous. CDR3 length: 15 amino acids. Trimming took 3 bases from V and 0 from J, leaving 12 bases between them. The V gene's germline CDR1 is MGHDK and CDR2 SYGVNS. CDR3: CASSDIGSGSYEQYF. CDR3 coding DNA: TGTGCCAGCAGTGATATAGGATCCGGCTCCTACGAGCAGTACTTC.

This chain links TRBV10-3 with TRBJ1-6; the D gene is possibly TRBD1 (5 bases). Trimming took off 9 bases at V and 6 bases at J, with 12 bases between the two ends. CDR1 ENHRY and CDR2 SYGVKD come from the germline V gene. The CDR3 runs to 13 residues. In DNA, the CDR3 is TGTGCCATAAGGGGCGATGGTAATTCACCCCTCCACTTT. Amino acid sequence: CAIRGDGNSPLHF.

The rearrangement uses TRBV11-2 and TRBJ2-1; the D is unclear. Germline CDR1 SGHAT, CDR2 FQNNGV. The V and J ends lost 2 bases and 13 bases respectively, with 9 bases between them. This CDR3 is built from 11 residues. The chain's CDR3 is CASSLMTPQFF. In DNA form, the CDR3 reads TGTGCCAGCAGCTTAATGACCCCACAGTTCTTC.

This clonotype has at least ten counts. The chain links TRBV5-1 to TRBJ2-5, with a tentative D call TRBD1 (5 bases). Germline lookup yields CDR1 SGHRS and CDR2 YFSETQ. There are 15 residues in the CDR3. The V and J ends lost 2 bases and 5 bases respectively, with 16 bases between them. The DNA of the CDR3 is TGCGCCAGCAGCTTAGCAGGGTCCATGGTGGAGACCCAGTACTTC. It specifies CASSLAGSMVETQYF.

In this sample, this clonotype turned up many times. The chain links TRBV18 to TRBJ1-1; TRBD1 aligns across 7 bases. Germline V gives CDR1 KGHSH, CDR2 LQKENI. This CDR3 region has 12 residues. Unmatched junction bases numbered 3, after V lost 3 bases and J lost 8 bases. This CDR3 is CASSPSQGEAFF. CDR3 DNA: TGTGCCAGCTCACCTTCACAGGGGGAAGCTTTCTTT.

The chain links TRBV12-3 or TRBV12-4 to TRBJ2-7; 9 bases are a match to TRBD1. Losses at the gene ends were 1 base for V and 1 base for J; bases not matched to a gene: 5. There are 16 residues in the CDR3. The chain's CDR3 is CASSLGIGQGSYEQYF. CDR3 bases: TGTGCCAGCAGTTTAGGGATTGGACAGGGGTCCTACGAGCAGTACTTC.

This clonotype was recorded a few times. This sequence joins TRBV28 and TRBJ1-4; 7 nucleotides agree with TRBD1. This CDR3 has 14 residues. The germline V gene has CDR1 MDHEN and CDR2 SYDVKM. The junction had 8 bases not matched to a gene; V was cut back by 10 bases and J by 3 bases. The chain's CDR3 is CATGEGAANEKLFF. The CDR3 DNA reads TGTGCCACCGGTGAGGGGGCGGCTAATGAAAAACTGTTTTTT.

This clonotype was seen repeatedly, ten times or more. The V call is TRBV29-1, the J call TRBJ1-2, with D hard to call. This CDR3 comprises 11 residues. From germline, CDR1 is SQVTM and CDR2 ANQGSEA. V lost 6 bases and J 6 bases, leaving 11 bases between the germline ends. The CDR3 region is CSVDGTDGYTF. The CDR3 coding sequence is TGCAGCGTCGACGGTACCGATGGCTACACCTTC.

In its sample, this clonotype was seen many times. This sequence joins TRBV12-3 or TRBV12-4 and TRBJ1-4; D is uncertain. V lost 7 bases and J lost 7, with 7 bases in between. This CDR3 spans 11 amino acids. DNA for the CDR3: TGTGCCAGCACCTGGGGTGAAAAACTGTTTTTT. It codes for CASTWGEKLFF.

This clonotype has just a few counts. This chain joins TRBV6-5 and TRBJ2-5, with D perhaps TRBD1 (6 bases). Trimming removed 0 bases at V and 5 bases at J, with 22 bases between. From germline, CDR1 is MNHEY and CDR2 SVGAGI. The CDR3 is made up of 18 amino acids. The DNA of the CDR3 is TGTGCCAGCAGTTACTCGGAAGCGAGGGCCAGGGGTTTTGAGACCCAGTACTTC. Its translation is CASSYSEARARGFETQYF.

This clonotype was observed a few times. This chain connects TRBV5-1 to TRBJ2-2, with D perhaps assigned TRBD1 or TRBD2 (5 bases each). Germline CDR1 reads SGHRS; CDR2 reads YFSETQ. The CDR3 covers 15 residues. V lost 7 bases and J 7 bases, leaving 20 bases between the germline ends. The CDR3 nucleotides read TGCGCCAGCTTCCACCGAGGGGCTTCGGGCGGGGAGCTGTTTTTT. Its translation: CASFHRGASGGELFF. The whole variable domain, remainder taken from reference TRBV5-1 and TRBJ2-2, is KAGVTQTPRYLIKTRGQQVTLSCSPISGHRSVSWYQQTPGQGLQFLFEYFSETQRNKGNFPGRFSGRQFSNSRSEMNVSTLELGDSALYLCASFHRGASGGELFFGEGSRLTVL.

Ten or more counts support this clonotype. CDR3: CASRPSGGTEAFF. The CDR3 coding sequence is TGTGCCAGCAGACCATCTGGTGGGACTGAAGCTTTCTTT. V is TRBV6-6 and J is TRBJ1-1; D is unresolved. In germline, CDR1 is MNHNY, CDR2 SVGAGI (reference sequence). V lost 6 bases and J lost 5, with 13 bases in between. The CDR3 sequence is 13 residues long.

In its sample, this clonotype was seen many times. This chain connects TRBV12-3 or TRBV12-4 to TRBJ1-2; TRBD1 is a possible D gene (6 bases). V dropped 6 bases and J dropped 8 bases, with 16 bases sitting between them. The CDR3 has 13 amino acids. The CDR3 is CASSPTGNRGYTF. The CDR3, as DNA: TGTGCCAGCAGCCCTACAGGGAATAGGGGCTACACCTTC.